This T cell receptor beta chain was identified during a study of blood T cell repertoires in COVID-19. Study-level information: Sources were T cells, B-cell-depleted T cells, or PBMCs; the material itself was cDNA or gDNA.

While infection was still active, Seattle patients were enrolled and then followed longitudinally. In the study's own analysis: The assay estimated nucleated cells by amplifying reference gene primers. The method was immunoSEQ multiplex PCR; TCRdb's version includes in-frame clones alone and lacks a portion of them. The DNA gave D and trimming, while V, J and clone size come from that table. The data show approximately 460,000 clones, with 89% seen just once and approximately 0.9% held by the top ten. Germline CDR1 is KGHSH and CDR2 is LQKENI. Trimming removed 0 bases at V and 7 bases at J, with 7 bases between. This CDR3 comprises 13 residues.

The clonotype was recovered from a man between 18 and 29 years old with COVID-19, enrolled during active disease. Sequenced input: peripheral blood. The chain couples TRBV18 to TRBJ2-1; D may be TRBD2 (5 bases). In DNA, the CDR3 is TGTGCCAGCTCACCACCGTTAGCGAATGAGCAGTTCTTC. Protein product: CASSPPLANEQFF.